This TCR beta chain was recorded in a study of blood T cell repertoires in COVID-19. Study-level background: T cells, B-cell-depleted T cells, or PBMCs provided the cDNA or gDNA that served as material.

Repertoires were generated with immunoSEQ multiplex PCR, while TCRdb's copy carries only in-frame clones and drops some. Here the sample spans about 210,000 clones, roughly 80% being singletons. This clonotype originated in a man between 60 and 75 years old with COVID-19, enrolled during active disease. Sequencing input: peripheral blood.

CDR3: CASMAGRIRAFF. The CDR3 DNA reads TGTGCCAGCATGGCAGGAAGAATTAGGGCTTTCTTT. V is TRBV6-4 and J is TRBJ1-1; D call uncertain. V dropped 7 bases and J dropped 11 bases, with 17 bases sitting between them. Per germline, CDR1 MRHNA and CDR2 SNTAGT. The CDR3 length is 12 residues.